The clone carrying this TCR beta chain has just one count. This CDR3 comprises 15 residues. Germline CDR1 is MRHNA and CDR2 is SNTAGT. This entry is derived from a study of control samples from healthy donors and cancer patients. Sequencing was performed with immunoSEQ multiplex PCR; in TCRdb, only in-frame clones are kept and a portion is missing. The profile covers roughly 39,000 clones, with about 94% appearing a single time and roughly 4% taken by the ten largest. The specimen was blood. This rearrangement joins TRBV6-4 to TRBJ1-2; D is undetermined. This sequence was found in a woman between 50 and 59 years old in good health. CDR3 in DNA: TGTGCAGCCGAACATGCCGTCATTGGAGACTATGGCTACACCTTC. Translation gives CAAEHAVIGDYGYTF.